The source of this TCR beta chain is a study of sequential checkpoint blockade in melanoma. Turning to the study itself: Arm A got nivolumab then ipilimumab; arm B the reverse, 1:1. TCRbeta immunosequencing was performed on DNA from 85 to 100 pretreatment melanoma tumor samples.

Treatment noted: randomized to nivolumab then ipilimumab (arm A) or the reverse (arm B). Study-wide results and caveats: Rising tumor T-cell fraction and clonality meant about 30 times likelier benefit.

This clone occurred a few times. Its specificity is not known. Method: immunoSEQ multiplex PCR; TCRdb's copy keeps in-frame clones and lacks some. The table records about 2,200 clones, about a sixth of them present only once. V dropped 4 bases and J dropped 0 bases, with 21 bases sitting between them. The CDR3 length is 18 residues. CDR1 and CDR2 (germline): MGHRA, YSYEKL. V usage is TRBV4-1 and J usage is TRBJ1-1; TRBD1 is a possible D gene (5 bases). This receptor was obtained from a human donor with melanoma. The source was tumor tissue (inferred from file names), collected from a patient given nivolumab and ipilimumab in sequence. The CDR3 is CASSPGGGPIIMNTEAFF. The CDR3, as DNA: TGCGCCAGCAGCCCTGGGGGAGGGCCAATTATCATGAACACTGAAGCTTTCTTT.